This TCR beta chain was profiled in a study of neurological immune-mediated disorders. General observations from the study: While HTLV-1-associated myelopathy showed the greatest TCR clonal expansion, multiple sclerosis showed the least, falling below healthy controls.

Worth noting for this clonotype: Its target is unknown.

Each CDR3 protein gets one entry after TCRdb re-called the 5' RACE reads with MiXCR. In the table there are tens of thousands of distinct CDR3 sequences, more than 9.5% of which are singletons. The CDR3 length is 13 residues. V dropped 1 base and J dropped 2; count of bases not matched to a gene: 2. The germline V gene encodes CDR1 SQVTM and CDR2 ANQGSEA. Documented time point: longitudinal time-point 2. V usage is TRBV29-1 and J usage is TRBJ2-7, with 7 bases fitting TRBD1. The clonotype comes from a young man in good health. Source material: PBMCs. The CDR3 sequence: CSVEGTGPYEQYF. The CDR3 region has the DNA TGCAGCGTTGAAGGGACAGGTCCCTACGAGCAGTACTTC.